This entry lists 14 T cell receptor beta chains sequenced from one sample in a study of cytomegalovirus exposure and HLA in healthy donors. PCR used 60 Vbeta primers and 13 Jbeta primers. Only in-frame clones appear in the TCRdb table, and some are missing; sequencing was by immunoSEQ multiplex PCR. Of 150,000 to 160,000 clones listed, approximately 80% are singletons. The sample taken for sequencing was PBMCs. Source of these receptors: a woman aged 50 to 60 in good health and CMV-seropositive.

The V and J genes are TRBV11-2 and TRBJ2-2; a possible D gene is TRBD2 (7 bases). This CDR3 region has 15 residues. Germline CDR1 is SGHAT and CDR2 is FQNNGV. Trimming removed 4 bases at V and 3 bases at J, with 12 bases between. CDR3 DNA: TGTGCCAGCAGCTGGGGGGGCGGTTACACCGGGGAGCTGTTTTTT. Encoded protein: CASSWGGGYTGELFF.

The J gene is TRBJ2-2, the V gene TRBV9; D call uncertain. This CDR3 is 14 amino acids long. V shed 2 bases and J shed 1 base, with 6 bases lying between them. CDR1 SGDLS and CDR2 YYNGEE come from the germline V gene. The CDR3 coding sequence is TGTGCCAGCAGCGTGGCAGGGAACACCGGGGAGCTGTTTTTT. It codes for CASSVAGNTGELFF.

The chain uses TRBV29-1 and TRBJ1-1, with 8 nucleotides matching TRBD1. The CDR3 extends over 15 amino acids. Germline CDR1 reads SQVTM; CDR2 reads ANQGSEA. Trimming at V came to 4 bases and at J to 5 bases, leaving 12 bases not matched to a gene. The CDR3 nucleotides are TGCAGCGTTGCAGCAGGGGGCGGCTTTCGGACTGAAGCTTTCTTT. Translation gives CSVAAGGGFRTEAFF.

The CDR3: CASSHRRAYEQYF. In DNA, the CDR3 is TGTGCCAGCAGCCACCGCCGGGCCTACGAGCAGTACTTC. The V gene is TRBV5-6, the J gene TRBJ2-7; no reliable D call. V lost 4 bases and J lost 2, with 10 bases in between. There are 13 residues in the CDR3. CDR1 and CDR2 (germline): SGHDT, YYEEEE. The full variable domain, in which reference TRBV5-6 and TRBJ2-7 provide the parts outside the CDR3, is DAGVTQSPTHLIKTRGQQVTLRCSPKSGHDTVSWYQQALGQGPQFIFQYYEEEERQRGNFPDRFSGHQFPNYSSELNVNALLLGDSALYLCASSHRRAYEQYFGPGTRLTVT.

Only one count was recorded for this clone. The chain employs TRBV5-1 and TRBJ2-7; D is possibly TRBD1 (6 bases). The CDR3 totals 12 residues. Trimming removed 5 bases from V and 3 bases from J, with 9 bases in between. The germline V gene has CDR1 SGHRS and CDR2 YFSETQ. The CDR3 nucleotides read TGCGCCAGCAGGGGGGCGGACTACGAGCAGTACTTC. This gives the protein CASRGADYEQYF.

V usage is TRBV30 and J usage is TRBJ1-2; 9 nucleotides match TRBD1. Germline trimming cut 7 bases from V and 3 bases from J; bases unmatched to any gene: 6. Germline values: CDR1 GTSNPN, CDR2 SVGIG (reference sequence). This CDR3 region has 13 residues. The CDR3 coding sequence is TGTGCCTTGAACAGGGGGCGCGACTATGGCTACACCTTC. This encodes CALNRGRDYGYTF.

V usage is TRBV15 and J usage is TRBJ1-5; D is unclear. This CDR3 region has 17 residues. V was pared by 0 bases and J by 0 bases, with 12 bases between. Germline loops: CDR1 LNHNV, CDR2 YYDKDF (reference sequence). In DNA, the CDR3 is TGTGCCACCAGCAGAGATCTAGGAGCTTCTAGCAATCAGCCCCAGCATTTT. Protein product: CATSRDLGASSNQPQHF.

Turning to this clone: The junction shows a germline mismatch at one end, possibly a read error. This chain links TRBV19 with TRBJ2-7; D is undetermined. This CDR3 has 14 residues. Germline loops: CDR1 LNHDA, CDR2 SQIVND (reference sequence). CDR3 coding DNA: TGTGCCAGTAGCATCGGCGGTAGCTCCCACGAGCAGTACTTC. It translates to CASSIGGSSHEQYF.

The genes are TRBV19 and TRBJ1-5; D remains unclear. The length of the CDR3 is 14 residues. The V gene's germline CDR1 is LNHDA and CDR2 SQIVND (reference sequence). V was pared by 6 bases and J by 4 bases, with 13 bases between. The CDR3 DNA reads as TGTGCCAGTAGGAGCGGTCAGGAAAATCAGCCCCAGCATTTT. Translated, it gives CASRSGQENQPQHF.

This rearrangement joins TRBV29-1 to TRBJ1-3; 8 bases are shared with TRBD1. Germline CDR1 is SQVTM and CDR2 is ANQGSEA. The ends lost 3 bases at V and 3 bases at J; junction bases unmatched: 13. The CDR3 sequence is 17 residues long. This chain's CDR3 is CSVDTSITTGGGNTIYF. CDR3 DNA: TGCAGCGTTGACACCTCGATTACTACAGGGGGTGGAAACACCATATATTTT.

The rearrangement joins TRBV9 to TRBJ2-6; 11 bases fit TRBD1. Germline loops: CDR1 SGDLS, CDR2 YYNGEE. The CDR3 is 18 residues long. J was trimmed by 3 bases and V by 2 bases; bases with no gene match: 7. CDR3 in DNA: TGTGCCAGCAGCGTCGTGGACAGGGGGCGCGTTGGGGCCAACGTCCTGACTTTC. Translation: CASSVVDRGRVGANVLTF.

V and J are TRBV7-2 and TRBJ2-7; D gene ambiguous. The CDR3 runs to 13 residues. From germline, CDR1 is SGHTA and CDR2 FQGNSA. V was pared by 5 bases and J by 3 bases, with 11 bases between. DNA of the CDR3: TGTGCCAGCAGCCTAACACAGAGCTACGAGCAGTACTTC. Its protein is CASSLTQSYEQYF. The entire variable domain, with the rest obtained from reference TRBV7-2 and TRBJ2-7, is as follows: GAGVSQSPSNKVTEKGKDVELRCDPISGHTALYWYRQSLGQGLEFLIYFQGNSAPDKSGLPSDRFSAERTGGSVSTLTIQRTQQEDSAVYLCASSLTQSYEQYFGPGTRLTVT.

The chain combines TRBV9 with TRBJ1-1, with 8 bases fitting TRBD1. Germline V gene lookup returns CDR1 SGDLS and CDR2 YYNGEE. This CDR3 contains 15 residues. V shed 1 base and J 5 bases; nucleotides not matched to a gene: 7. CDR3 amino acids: CASSVSGGSYTEAFF. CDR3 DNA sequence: TGTGCCAGCAGCGTATCAGGGGGCTCTTATACTGAAGCTTTCTTT.

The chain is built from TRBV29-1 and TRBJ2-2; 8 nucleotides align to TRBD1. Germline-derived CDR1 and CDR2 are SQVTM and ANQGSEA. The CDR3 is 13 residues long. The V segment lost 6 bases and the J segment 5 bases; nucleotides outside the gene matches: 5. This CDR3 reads CSVGRGRTGELFF. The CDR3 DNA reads TGCAGCGTCGGCAGGGGGCGAACCGGGGAGCTGTTTTTT.